This entry concerns a single T cell receptor (beta chain). Its target is not known. V shed 3 bases and J shed 0 bases, with 13 bases lying between them. In germline, CDR1 is SGDLS, CDR2 YYNGEE. The CDR3 contains 16 residues. The sample belongs to a study of CD8 T cells in ankylosing spondylitis. General observations from the study: Reportedly, disease-linked clones are significantly enriched in ankylosing spondylitis patients' matched synovial fluid. Certain motif variants had earlier been reported in reactive arthritis synovial fluid and blood.

By quantitative 5'-RACE with molecular barcodes, the TCR beta libraries were made. TCRdb re-analysed the 5' RACE reads in MiXCR, keeping a single row per CDR3 protein. Of tens of thousands of distinct CDR3 sequences in the sample, roughly 3.1% were seen once. The source material was blood, either unsorted or a sorted T cell fraction (not recorded which). The chain carries TRBV9 and TRBJ2-1; D not resolved. This TCR came from a male donor with ankylosing spondylitis or in good health (not recorded which). Here the CDR3 reads CASSASTGPSYNEQFF. CDR3 sequence (DNA): TGTGCCAGCAGCGCCTCGACTGGTCCCTCCTACAATGAGCAGTTCTTC.